The next 8 T cell receptor beta chains were all read from a single sample in a study of blood T cell repertoires in COVID-19. Profiled with immunoSEQ multiplex PCR; TCRdb holds only in-frame clones, not every one. The data contain about 90,000 clones, around four fifths of them singletons. Input material: peripheral blood. These receptors all stem from a woman in her 70s with active or convalescent COVID-19.

The genes are TRBV5-6 and TRBJ1-2; 10 nucleotides align to TRBD1. Trimming removed 5 bases from V and 4 bases from J; junction bases left unmatched: 11. The length of the CDR3 is 16 residues. Germline values: CDR1 SGHDT, CDR2 YYEEEE. The CDR3 here is CASRPLTGGVGYGYTF. The CDR3 coding sequence is TGTGCCAGCAGACCTCTGACAGGGGGCGTCGGCTATGGCTACACCTTC.

The CDR3 DNA follows: TGTGCCAGCAGCGCGGAGGGAGGGAGGCATGGCTACACCTTC. Translated, it gives CASSAEGGRHGYTF. The chain is built from TRBV6-5 and TRBJ1-2; no definite D call. V shed 6 bases and J shed 6 bases, with 17 bases lying between them. CDR1 and CDR2 (germline): MNHEY, SVGAGI. The CDR3 contains 14 residues.

The chain couples TRBV3-1 (or the pseudogene TRBV3-2) to TRBJ2-1, with 10 bases identical to TRBD2. This CDR3 has 18 amino acids. CDR1 is LGHDT, CDR2 YNNKEL, per germline (reference sequence). V lost 1 base and J lost 2; bases outside the gene matches: 8. The CDR3 sequence is CASSQGLAGVNPYNEQFF. The CDR3 DNA follows: TGTGCCAGCAGCCAAGGGCTAGCGGGGGTCAACCCCTACAATGAGCAGTTCTTC.

This sequence joins TRBV4-3 and TRBJ2-7, with no clear D. Germline CDR1 LGHNA, CDR2 YSLEER. Trimming removed 4 bases at V and 6 bases at J, with 13 bases between. The CDR3 spans 13 residues. The CDR3: CASSRSQASEQYF. CDR3 bases: TGCGCCAGCAGCCGATCCCAGGCCAGCGAGCAGTACTTC.

The sample holds a few counts of this clone. The genes are TRBV2 and TRBJ1-2; 7 nucleotides align to TRBD1. V shed 5 bases, J shed 6 bases, and the junction held 3 bases outside the gene matches. Germline V gene data show CDR1 as SNHLY and CDR2 as FYNNEI. The CDR3 contains 12 residues. The CDR3 sequence is CASSPDRDGYTF. CDR3 bases: TGTGCCAGCAGTCCCGACAGGGATGGCTACACCTTC.

CDR3 protein: CASSLGFGYEQYF. The CDR3 bases are TGTGCCAGCAGCTTAGGTTTCGGGTACGAGCAGTACTTC. The gene calls are TRBV7-2 and TRBJ2-7; no clear D. CDR3 length: 13 residues. Germline CDR1 reads SGHTA; CDR2 reads FQGNSA. V lost 1 base to trimming and J lost 4 bases, with 8 bases between them.

This sequence joins TRBV11-2 and TRBJ2-5; D ambiguous. V gave up 1 base and J gave up 4 bases, with 13 bases separating them. Germline-derived CDR1 and CDR2 are SGHAT and FQNNGV. The CDR3 consists of 15 residues. The CDR3 loop is CASSLVVARGETQYF. DNA of the CDR3: TGTGCCAGCAGCTTAGTTGTGGCTAGAGGAGAGACCCAGTACTTC.

This clone occurred once. V usage is TRBV5-1 and J usage is TRBJ2-7, with TRBD2 matching 9 bases. From germline, CDR1 is SGHRS and CDR2 YFSETQ. J was trimmed by 0 bases and V by 2 bases; bases with no gene match: 3. There are 15 residues in the CDR3. This CDR3 is CASSFLAGSSYEQYF. The CDR3 bases are TGCGCCAGCAGCTTCCTAGCGGGGAGCTCCTACGAGCAGTACTTC. Using reference TRBV5-1 and TRBJ2-7 for the parts outside the CDR3, the full variable domain is KAGVTQTPRYLIKTRGQQVTLSCSPISGHRSVSWYQQTPGQGLQFLFEYFSETQRNKGNFPGRFSGRQFSNSRSEMNVSTLELGDSALYLCASSFLAGSSYEQYFGPGTRLTVT.